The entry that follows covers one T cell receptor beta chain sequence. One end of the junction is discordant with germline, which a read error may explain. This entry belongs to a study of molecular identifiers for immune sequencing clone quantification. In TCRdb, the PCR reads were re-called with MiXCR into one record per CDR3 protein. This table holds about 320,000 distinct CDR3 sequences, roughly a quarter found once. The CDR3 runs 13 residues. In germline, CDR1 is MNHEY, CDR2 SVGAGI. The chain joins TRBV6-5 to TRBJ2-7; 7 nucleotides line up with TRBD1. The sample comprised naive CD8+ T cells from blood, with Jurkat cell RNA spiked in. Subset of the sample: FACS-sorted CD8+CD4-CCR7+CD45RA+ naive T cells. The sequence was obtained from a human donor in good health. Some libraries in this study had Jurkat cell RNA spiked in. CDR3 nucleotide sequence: TGTGCCGGCAGTTACGGGACAGCCTACGAGCAGTACTTC. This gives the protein CAGSYGTAYEQYF.